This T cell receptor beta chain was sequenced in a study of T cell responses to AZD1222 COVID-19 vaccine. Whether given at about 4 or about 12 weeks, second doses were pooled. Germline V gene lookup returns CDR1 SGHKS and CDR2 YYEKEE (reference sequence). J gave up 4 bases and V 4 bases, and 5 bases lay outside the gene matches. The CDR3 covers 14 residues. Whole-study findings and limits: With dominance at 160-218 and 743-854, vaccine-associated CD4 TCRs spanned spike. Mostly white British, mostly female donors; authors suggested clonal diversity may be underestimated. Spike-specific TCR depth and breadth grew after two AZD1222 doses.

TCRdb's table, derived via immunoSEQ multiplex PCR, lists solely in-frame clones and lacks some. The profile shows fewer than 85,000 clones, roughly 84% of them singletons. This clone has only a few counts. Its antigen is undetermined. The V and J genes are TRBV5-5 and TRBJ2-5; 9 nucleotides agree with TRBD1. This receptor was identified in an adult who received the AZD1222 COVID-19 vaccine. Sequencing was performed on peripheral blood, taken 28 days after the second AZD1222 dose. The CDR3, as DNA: TGTGCCAGCAGCGGAACAGGGGGCTCAGAGACCCAGTACTTC. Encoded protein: CASSGTGGSETQYF.